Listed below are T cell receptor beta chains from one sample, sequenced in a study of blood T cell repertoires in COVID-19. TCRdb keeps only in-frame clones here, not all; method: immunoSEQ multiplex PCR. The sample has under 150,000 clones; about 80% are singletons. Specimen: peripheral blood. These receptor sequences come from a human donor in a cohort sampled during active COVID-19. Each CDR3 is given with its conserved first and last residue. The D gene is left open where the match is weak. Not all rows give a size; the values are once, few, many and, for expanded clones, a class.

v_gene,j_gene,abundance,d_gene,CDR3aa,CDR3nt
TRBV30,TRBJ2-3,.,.,CAWRAITDTQYF,TGTGCCTGGAGGGCAATCACAGATACGCAGTATTTT
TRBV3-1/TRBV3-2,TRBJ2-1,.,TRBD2,CASSQPGRAHEQFF,TGTGCCAGCAGCCAACCTGGGAGGGCCCATGAGCAGTTCTTC
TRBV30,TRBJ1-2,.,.,CAWRATGSDYGYTF,TGTGCCTGGAGGGCTACCGGGAGCGACTATGGCTACACCTTC
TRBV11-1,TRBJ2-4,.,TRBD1,CASSQRTGSKNIQYF,TGTGCCAGCAGCCAGCGGACAGGTTCGAAAAACATTCAGTACTTC
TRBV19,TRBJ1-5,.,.,CASSGGAFQPQHF,TGTGCCAGTTCGGGGGGTGCGTTTCAGCCCCAGCATTTT
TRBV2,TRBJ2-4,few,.,CASSESEGNIQYF,TGTGCCAGCAGTGAATCGGAGGGGAACATTCAGTACTTC
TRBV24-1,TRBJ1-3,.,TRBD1,CATSTGGSGNTIYF,TGTGCCACCTCGACAGGGGGCTCTGGAAACACCATATATTTT
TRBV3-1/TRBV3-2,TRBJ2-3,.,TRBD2,CASTLTGGPSPDTQYF,TGTGCCAGCACCCTAACGGGGGGGCCTAGCCCAGATACGCAGTATTTT
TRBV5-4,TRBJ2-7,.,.,CASSVPGKEQYF,TGTGCCAGCAGCGTTCCAGGGAAAGAGCAGTACTTC
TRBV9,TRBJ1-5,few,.,CASSPTDSGNQPQHF,TGTGCCAGCAGCCCGACAGATTCGGGCAATCAGCCCCAGCATTTT
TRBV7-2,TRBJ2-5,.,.,CASSLVPGEEETQYF,TGTGCCAGCAGCTTAGTACCGGGGGAGGAAGAGACCCAGTACTTC
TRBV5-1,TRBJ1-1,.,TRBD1,CASSSGDSLNTEAFF,TGCGCCAGCAGCTCGGGGGACAGCTTGAACACTGAAGCTTTCTTT